Following are 32 T cell receptor beta chains from one sample sequenced in a study of T cell repertoires in cytomegalovirus infection (dated by TCRdb to about 2019). The sample's treatment or condition label is to be understood as: in vitro stimulation with specific CMV peptide epitopes to enrich CMV-specific T cells. For these TCRs, the target antigens are not known. The sequencer listed for this sample is Illumina HiSeq 1500. The raw public reads went through TCRdb reprocessing: fastp at Q25, MiXCR clone calling, in-frame beta chains kept. When rows share a CDR3 protein, they turn into one entry using the most common DNA and genes. Here the sample has around 800,000 distinct CDR3 sequences; approximately 32% occur a single time. The ten top clones hold around 12% of the sample. Sample: cultured CD8+ T cells from PBMCs, taken from culture after CMV antigen stimulation. These receptors all stem from a human donor in good health (CMV status not recorded). Some clones in this sample may be carry-over from other donors' samples.

This clonotype turned up a few times. V and J are TRBV6-5 and TRBJ1-5, with no clear D. Germline V gene lookup returns CDR1 MNHEY and CDR2 SVGAGI. V was trimmed by 8 bases and J by 0 bases, leaving 8 bases between them. This CDR3 has 13 amino acids. CDR3 nucleotide sequence: TGTGCCAGCGGTCCTAATAGCAATCAGCCCCAGCATTTT. Protein product: CASGPNSNQPQHF.

This clonotype turned up a few times. The rearrangement links TRBV7-2 to TRBJ2-3, with D tentatively TRBD1 (5 bases). Trimming took off 0 bases at V and 2 bases at J, with 6 bases between the two ends. This CDR3 has 14 residues. The V gene's germline CDR1 is SGHTA and CDR2 FQGNSA. CDR3 in amino acids: CASSLADITDTQYF. The DNA for the CDR3 is TGTGCCAGCAGCTTAGCGGACATCACAGATACGCAGTATTTT.

V gene TRBV10-3 combines with J gene TRBJ2-5, with D perhaps TRBD1 (6 bases). CDR1 is ENHRY, CDR2 SYGVKD, per germline. The CDR3 is 11 residues long. The CDR3 is CVCAGEETQYF. In DNA form, the CDR3 reads TGTGTCTGCGCAGGGGAAGAGACCCAGTACTTC.

J is TRBJ2-1 and V is TRBV5-6; 7 bases are a match to TRBD2. After removal of 1 base from V and 1 base from J, the junction contained 5 bases not matched to a gene. This CDR3 has 16 amino acids. CDR1 SGHDT and CDR2 YYEEEE come from the germline V gene. The CDR3 is CASSLSGLVSYNEQFF. CDR3 DNA: TGTGCCAGCAGCTTGAGCGGACTAGTTTCCTACAATGAGCAGTTCTTC.

There are many counts of this clonotype. V gene TRBV7-2 combines with J gene TRBJ2-2; unclear D gene. Germline lookup yields CDR1 SGHTA and CDR2 FQGNSA. This CDR3 has 19 residues. V lost 0 bases and J 0 bases, leaving 17 bases between the germline ends. CDR3 bases: TGTGCCAGCAGCTTAGCCTCCTTCGGGTTTGTAGCGAACACCGGGGAGCTGTTTTTT. Encoded protein: CASSLASFGFVANTGELFF.

This clonotype was seen a handful of times. CDR3 sequence (DNA): TGTGCCAGCTCACGAGGGCCTATGGAGTTCTCTGGAAACACCATATATTTT. It codes for CASSRGPMEFSGNTIYF. This chain uses TRBV18 with TRBJ1-3; D not certain. Germline CDR1 KGHSH, CDR2 LQKENI. The CDR3 totals 17 residues. V was pared by 4 bases and J by 0 bases, with 16 bases between.

The chain links TRBV18 to TRBJ2-2; 8 bases fit TRBD2. CDR1 and CDR2 from the germline V gene are KGHSH and LQKENI. With V trimmed by 3 bases and J by 7 bases, 7 bases remained unmatched. There are 15 residues in the CDR3. The CDR3 here is CASSPPGTSDGELFF. The CDR3 coding sequence is TGTGCCAGCTCACCTCCCGGGACTAGTGACGGGGAGCTGTTTTTT.

This clonotype has more than one count but fewer than ten. The genes are TRBV10-3 and TRBJ2-3; D remains ambiguous. Germline CDR1 is ENHRY and CDR2 is SYGVKD. V dropped 0 bases and J dropped 3 bases, with 13 bases sitting between them. The CDR3 is made up of 16 amino acids. CDR3 bases: TGTGCCATCAGTGAGTCGTTAGCAAGGATAACAGATACGCAGTATTTT. Residues: CAISESLARITDTQYF.

CDR3 loop: CASKNGRSGANVLTF. In DNA, the CDR3 is TGCGCCAGCAAAAATGGCCGCTCTGGGGCCAACGTCCTGACTTTC. V and J are TRBV5-1 and TRBJ2-6; no definite D call. V lost 6 bases and J lost 0, with 10 bases in between. The V gene's germline CDR1 is SGHRS and CDR2 YFSETQ. The CDR3 runs 15 residues.

A few counts support this clonotype. The rearrangement uses TRBV2 and TRBJ2-1; unclear D gene. CDR1 is SNHLY, CDR2 FYNNEI, per germline. V was shortened by 1 base and J by 6 bases, with 7 bases between the two germline ends. This CDR3 contains 13 residues. In DNA, the CDR3 is TGTGCCAGCAGTGAAGGAATGATCAATGAGCAGTTCTTC. This encodes CASSEGMINEQFF. Together with reference TRBV2 and TRBJ2-1, the CDR3 gives the full variable domain: EPEVTQTPSHQVTQMGQEVILRCVPISNHLYFYWYRQILGQKVEFLVSFYNNEISEKSEIFDDQFSVERPDGSNFTLKIRSTKLEDSAMYFCASSEGMINEQFFGPGTRLTVL.

This clonotype was picked up a small number of times. The V and J genes are TRBV4-1 and TRBJ1-2, with D perhaps matching TRBD1 (5 bases). Per germline, CDR1 MGHRA and CDR2 YSYEKL. The V end was cut by 1 base, the J end by 6 bases, with 12 bases between. CDR3 length equals 14 residues. CDR3 in amino acids: CASSQVGEEDGYTF. In nucleotides, the CDR3 is TGCGCCAGCAGCCAAGTAGGGGAGGAGGATGGCTACACCTTC.

The CDR3 here is CSVLDRDVNYGYTF. The CDR3 nucleotides are TGCAGCGTTCTGGACAGGGATGTCAACTATGGCTACACCTTC. The chain is built from TRBV29-1 and TRBJ1-2; 8 bases agree with TRBD1. Trimming at V came to 5 bases and at J to 2 bases, leaving 7 bases not matched to a gene. CDR3 length: 14 residues. The germline gives CDR1 SQVTM, CDR2 ANQGSEA.

The chain has TRBV7-9 and TRBJ2-2, with D possibly being TRBD2 (5 bases). Germline CDR1 reads SEHNR; CDR2 reads FQNEAQ (reference sequence). Trimming cost V 5 bases and J 1 base, with 14 bases left between them. This CDR3 has 16 amino acids. The CDR3 loop reads CASSAGLNLNTGELFF. The CDR3 nucleotides read TGTGCCAGCAGCGCCGGACTCAATTTGAACACCGGGGAGCTGTTTTTT.

The chain uses TRBV28 and TRBJ2-4; 16 bases are shared with TRBD2. The J segment lost 1 base and the V segment lost 4 bases, leaving 13 bases of the junction unmatched. The CDR3 loop spans 21 amino acids. CDR1 and CDR2 from the germline V gene are MDHEN and SYDVKM. This chain's CDR3 is CASSYFLGTSGGAGAKNIQYF. DNA of the CDR3: TGTGCCAGCAGTTACTTTTTAGGGACTAGCGGGGGGGCCGGGGCCAAAAACATTCAGTACTTC.

This clonotype was counted at least ten times. The V and J genes are TRBV7-8 and TRBJ1-5, with D tentatively TRBD1 (6 bases). V was pared by 5 bases and J by 5 bases, with 13 bases between. The germline gives CDR1 SGHVS, CDR2 FQNEAQ. This CDR3 comprises 14 residues. The CDR3 reads CASSAGQWDQPQHF. The CDR3 region has the DNA TGTGCCAGCAGCGCCGGACAGTGGGATCAGCCCCAGCATTTT.

The V gene is TRBV6-6, the J gene TRBJ2-4; TRBD2 aligns across 11 bases. Germline V lookup: CDR1 MNHNY, CDR2 SVGAGI (reference sequence). The CDR3 is 18 amino acids. V trimming: 0 bases; J trimming: 6 bases; junction bases outside the gene matches: 10. The CDR3 DNA is TGTGCCAGCAGTTACTCGGCAGGTAGCGGGGGGGCCGGAAACATTCAGTACTTC. Protein: CASSYSAGSGGAGNIQYF.

The chain carries TRBV27 and TRBJ2-7; 9 bases line up with TRBD2. Germline CDR1 reads MNHEY; CDR2 reads SMNVEV (reference sequence). The CDR3 has 15 residues. Germline trimming cut 5 bases from V and 2 bases from J; bases unmatched to any gene: 7. The CDR3 region is CASSHRKRGAYEQYF. CDR3 in DNA: TGTGCCAGCAGTCACCGGAAGCGGGGGGCCTACGAGCAGTACTTC.

This chain uses TRBV24-1 with TRBJ2-3; D may be TRBD1 or TRBD2 (6 bases each). Germline CDR1 reads KGHDR; CDR2 reads SFDVKD. V lost 3 bases and J 2 bases, leaving 11 bases between the germline ends. The CDR3 spans 15 residues. The CDR3 DNA reads TGTGCCACCAGTGATGAGGGGGGCCACACAGATACGCAGTATTTT. Protein: CATSDEGGHTDTQYF.

This clonotype appeared a few times. The chain links TRBV7-6 to TRBJ2-3; 16 bases fit TRBD2. This CDR3 has 18 amino acids. Germline loops: CDR1 SGHVS, CDR2 FNYEAQ. J was trimmed by 2 bases and V by 4 bases; bases with no gene match: 6. For the CDR3, the DNA is TGTGCCAGCAGCTCGGGACTAGCGGGGGGGCCGAACACAGATACGCAGTATTTT. It yields the protein CASSSGLAGGPNTDTQYF.

This clonotype was seen at least ten times. This chain links TRBV7-8 with TRBJ2-7; 8 nucleotides line up with TRBD1. V lost 5 bases to trimming and J lost 3 bases; unmatched junction nucleotides: 3. Germline V lookup: CDR1 SGHVS, CDR2 FQNEAQ. The CDR3 sequence is 13 residues long. The CDR3 sequence is CASSLDRVYEQYV. CDR3 DNA: TGTGCCAGCAGCCTGGACAGGGTCTACGAGCAGTACGTC.

V and J are TRBV10-2 and TRBJ1-2; D not resolved. CDR1 WSHSY and CDR2 SAAADI come from the germline V gene. The CDR3 spans 12 residues. Between the trimmed V and J ends, which lost 8 bases and 3 bases, there was a span of 10 bases. The CDR3, as DNA: TGCGCCAGCCTTAGTTCAGACTATGGCTACACCTTC. This translates into CASLSSDYGYTF.

The CDR3 spells CASSLDPSPGNTIYF. The CDR3 region has the DNA TGTGCCAGCAGCTTAGACCCCAGTCCAGGAAACACCATATATTTT. The chain couples TRBV11-2 to TRBJ1-3; D is undetermined. This CDR3 contains 15 residues. V lost 0 bases and J 4 bases, leaving 10 bases between the germline ends. The germline gives CDR1 SGHAT, CDR2 FQNNGV.

The V gene is TRBV4-1, the J gene TRBJ1-1; D gene ambiguous. V lost 4 bases, J lost 5 bases, and 11 bases lay in between. The CDR3 covers 13 residues. In germline, CDR1 is MGHRA, CDR2 YSYEKL. Here the CDR3 reads CASSLTVETEAFF. In DNA form, the CDR3 reads TGCGCCAGCAGCCTAACCGTTGAGACTGAAGCTTTCTTT.

This clonotype was seen more than once but under ten times. The chain is built from TRBV6-8 and TRBJ1-1; D remains ambiguous. CDR1 is MNHGY, CDR2 SAAAGT, per germline. CDR3 size: 12 residues. V was cut by 6 bases and J by 5 bases, with 10 bases left in between. CDR3: CASRALRTEAFF. The CDR3 DNA reads as TGTGCCAGCAGGGCCCTCAGGACTGAAGCTTTCTTT.

This clonotype has a single count. V and J are TRBV18 and TRBJ1-1, with D hard to call. CDR1 is KGHSH, CDR2 LQKENI, per germline. With 10 bases removed from V and 5 bases from J, the gap between germline ends came to 11 bases. This CDR3 region has 11 residues. The CDR3 DNA sequence: TGTGCCACCATAAACGGGACTGAAGCTTTCTTT. Residues: CATINGTEAFF.

This clonotype was seen a handful of times. The gene calls are TRBV27 and TRBJ1-2; the match to TRBD1 covers 8 bases. CDR3 size: 15 residues. Germline CDR1 and CDR2: MNHEY and SMNVEV (reference sequence). J was trimmed by 4 bases and V by 6 bases; bases with no gene match: 10. The CDR3 coding sequence is TGTGCCAGCAGCCGCACCCAGGACAGGGCCTATGGCTACACCTTC. Protein product: CASSRTQDRAYGYTF.

The chain couples TRBV6-6 to TRBJ2-7; D perhaps matches TRBD2 (5 bases). The V gene lost 0 bases and the J gene lost 6 bases, with 9 bases spanning the gap. This CDR3 is built from 13 residues. The germline V gene encodes CDR1 MNHNY and CDR2 SVGAGI (reference sequence). The CDR3 DNA reads TGTGCCAGCAGTTACTCGAGGAGGTTCGAGCAGTACGTC. As protein: CASSYSRRFEQYV.

This clonotype has at least ten counts. The rearrangement links TRBV7-2 to TRBJ1-1; weak D call: TRBD1 (5 bases). This CDR3 region has 13 residues. Trimming shortened V by 9 bases and J by 2 bases, and 13 bases separated the two germline ends. Germline V gene lookup returns CDR1 SGHTA and CDR2 FQGNSA. CDR3 sequence reads: CARNGTANTEAFF. Written as DNA, the CDR3 is TGTGCCAGGAACGGGACTGCTAACACTGAAGCTTTCTTT.

The gene calls are TRBV19 and TRBJ1-5; TRBD1 might be the D (5 bases). This CDR3 has 15 residues. The germline V and J ends were trimmed by 5 bases and 4 bases, with 15 bases remaining between them. Germline CDR1 and CDR2: LNHDA and SQIVND (reference sequence). The DNA of the CDR3 is TGTGCCAGTAGTTCATCGGGACGCGGGAATCAGCCCCAGCATTTT. Its translation: CASSSSGRGNQPQHF. The full variable domain, completed using reference TRBV19 and TRBJ1-5, is DGGITQSPKYLFRKEGQNVTLSCEQNLNHDAMYWYRQDPGQGLRLIYYSQIVNDFQKGDIAEGYSVSREKKESFPLTVTSAQKNPTAFYLCASSSSGRGNQPQHFGDGTRLSIL.

This chain joins TRBV20-1 and TRBJ1-2; possible D gene TRBD1, 6 bases. V was shortened by 1 base and J by 6 bases, with 15 bases between the two germline ends. Germline V gives CDR1 DFQATT, CDR2 SNEGSKA (reference sequence). This CDR3 spans 14 amino acids. In DNA, the CDR3 is TGCAGTGCTAGAGGAGGTGGGGGCGAAGATGGCTACACCTTC. Its protein is CSARGGGGEDGYTF.

This clonotype has only a few counts. The chain carries TRBV5-1 and TRBJ1-2; 8 positions match TRBD1. This CDR3 comprises 15 residues. Trimming cost V 1 base and J 7 bases; bases outside gene matches: 9. Germline values: CDR1 SGHRS, CDR2 YFSETQ. The CDR3 loop is CASSLSAGGLSGYTF. Here the CDR3 DNA reads TGCGCCAGCAGCTTGAGTGCAGGGGGCTTGAGTGGCTACACCTTC.

The chain links TRBV2 to TRBJ1-2, with D possibly matching TRBD1 (5 bases). V lost 0 bases and J lost 3, with 11 bases in between. The germline gives CDR1 SNHLY, CDR2 FYNNEI. The CDR3 runs to 15 residues. Here the CDR3 DNA reads TGTGCCAGCAGTGAAGCGCTTGGGGCCCACTATGGCTACACCTTC. Its translation: CASSEALGAHYGYTF.